Given below is one T cell receptor beta chain in context. Its specificity is not known. Other DNA sequences in the same sample also yield this CDR3. The entry originates in a study of identifying expanded T cells in peripheral blood. General study results and limits: About 1.2 clones differed between technical replicates, versus approximately 17 and 20 over time.

Sequencing used immunoSEQ multiplex PCR; TCRdb keeps in-frame clones, though not all of them. The sample lists tens of thousands of clones, 88% occurring once. The CDR3 runs 13 residues. Germline CDR1 reads MNHNY; CDR2 reads SVGAGI (reference sequence). V lost 0 bases to trimming and J lost 2 bases, with 5 bases between them. No infections or other immune events were documented during collection. This sequence originates from a person aged 18-70 years in good health. The sample comprised blood. The chain uses TRBV6-6 and TRBJ2-7, with D uncertain. The CDR3 loop reads CASSYSGTYEQYF. The CDR3 nucleotides read TGTGCCAGCAGTTACTCCGGAACCTACGAGCAGTACTTC.